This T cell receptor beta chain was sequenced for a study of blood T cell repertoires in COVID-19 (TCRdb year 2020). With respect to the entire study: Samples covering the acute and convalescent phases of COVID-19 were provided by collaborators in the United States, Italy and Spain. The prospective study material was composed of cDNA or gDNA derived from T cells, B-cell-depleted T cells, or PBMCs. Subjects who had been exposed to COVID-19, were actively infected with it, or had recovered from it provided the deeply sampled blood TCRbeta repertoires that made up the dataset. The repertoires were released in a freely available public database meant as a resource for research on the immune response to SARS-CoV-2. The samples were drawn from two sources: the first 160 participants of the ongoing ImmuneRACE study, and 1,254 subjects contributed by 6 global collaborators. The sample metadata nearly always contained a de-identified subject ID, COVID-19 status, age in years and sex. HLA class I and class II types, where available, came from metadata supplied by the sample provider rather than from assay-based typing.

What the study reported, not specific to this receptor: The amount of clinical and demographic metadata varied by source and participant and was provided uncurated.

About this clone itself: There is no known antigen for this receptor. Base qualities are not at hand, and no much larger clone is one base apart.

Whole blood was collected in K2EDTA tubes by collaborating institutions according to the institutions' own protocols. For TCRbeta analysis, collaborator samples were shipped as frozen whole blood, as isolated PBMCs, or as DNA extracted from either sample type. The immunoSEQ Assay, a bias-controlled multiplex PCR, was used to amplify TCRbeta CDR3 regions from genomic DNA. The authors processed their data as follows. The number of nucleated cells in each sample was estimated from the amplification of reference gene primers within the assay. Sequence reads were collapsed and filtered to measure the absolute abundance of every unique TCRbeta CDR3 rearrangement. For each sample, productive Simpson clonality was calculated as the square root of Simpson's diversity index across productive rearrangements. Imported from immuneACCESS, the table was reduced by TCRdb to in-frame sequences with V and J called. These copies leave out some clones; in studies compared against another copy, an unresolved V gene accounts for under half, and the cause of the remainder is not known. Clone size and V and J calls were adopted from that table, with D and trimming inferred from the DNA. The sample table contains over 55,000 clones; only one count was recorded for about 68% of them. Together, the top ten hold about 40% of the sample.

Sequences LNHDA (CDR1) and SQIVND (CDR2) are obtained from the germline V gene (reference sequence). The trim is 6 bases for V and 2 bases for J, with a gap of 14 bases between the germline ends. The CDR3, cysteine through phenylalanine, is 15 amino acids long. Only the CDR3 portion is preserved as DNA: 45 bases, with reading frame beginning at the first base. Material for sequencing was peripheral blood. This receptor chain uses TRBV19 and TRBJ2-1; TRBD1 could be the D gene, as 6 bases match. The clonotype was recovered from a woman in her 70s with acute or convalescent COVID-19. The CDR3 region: CASRVAGATYNEQFF. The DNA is TGTGCCAGTAGGGTGGCAGGGGCCACCTACAATGAGCAGTTCTTC. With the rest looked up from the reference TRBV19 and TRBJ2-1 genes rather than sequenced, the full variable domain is DGGITQSPKYLFRKEGQNVTLSCEQNLNHDAMYWYRQDPGQGLRLIYYSQIVNDFQKGDIAEGYSVSREKKESFPLTVTSAQKNPTAFYLCASRVAGATYNEQFFGPGTRLTVL.